These T cell receptor beta chains were read from a single sample in a study of T cell responses to AZD1222 COVID-19 vaccine. Method: immunoSEQ multiplex PCR; TCRdb's copy keeps in-frame clones and lacks some. The table shows some 97,000 clones, with approximately 91% occurring only once. Sequences were derived from peripheral blood, sampled on day 0 of AZD1222 vaccination. These receptors were taken from an adult in good health. Both conserved end residues are part of each CDR3. The order of the fields is clone size, V gene, J gene, D gene, CDR3 protein, CDR3 DNA. A D gene is named only where the DNA matches it firmly. A row's size may be missing; if present it is once, few, many or a size class.

.	TRBV2	TRBJ2-3	.	CASSERDRREDTQYF	TGTGCCAGCAGTGAAAGAGACAGGAGAGAAGATACGCAGTATTTT
.	TRBV20-1	TRBJ2-1	.	CSASWGSNEQFF	TGCAGTGCTAGTTGGGGGTCCAATGAGCAGTTCTTC
.	TRBV18	TRBJ1-1	TRBD1	CASSQTGLGHTEAFF	TGTGCCAGCTCACAGACAGGGTTGGGCCACACTGAAGCTTTCTTT
.	TRBV28	TRBJ1-2	TRBD1	CASSLGGQGYGYTF	TGTGCCAGCAGTTTAGGGGGACAGGGCTATGGCTACACCTTC
.	TRBV13	TRBJ2-1	TRBD2	CASSLRLAGDDEQFF	TGTGCCAGCAGCCTAAGACTAGCGGGAGATGATGAGCAGTTCTTC
.	TRBV5-1	TRBJ1-6	.	CASRTQGRFDSPLHF	TGCGCCAGCAGAACTCAGGGGAGATTTGATTCACCCCTCCACTTT
.	TRBV27	TRBJ2-7	TRBD2	CASRPLAGGYEQYF	TGTGCCAGCAGGCCCCTAGCGGGAGGGTACGAGCAGTACTTC
.	TRBV7-9	TRBJ2-1	TRBD2	CASSRTERDHPGNEQFF	TGTGCCAGCAGCCGCACGGAGCGGGACCACCCCGGGAATGAGCAGTTCTTC
.	TRBV9	TRBJ1-2	.	CASSAPVRGRGTYGYTF	TGTGCCAGCAGCGCCCCCGTCAGGGGCCGGGGTACCTATGGCTACACCTTC
.	TRBV3-1/TRBV3-2	TRBJ1-5	TRBD1	CASSQGTGGNQPQHF	TGTGCCAGCAGCCAAGGGACAGGGGGCAATCAGCCCCAGCATTTT
.	TRBV19	TRBJ1-1	.	CASRRGEGAEAFF	TGTGCCAGTAGGCGAGGGGAGGGGGCTGAAGCTTTCTTT
.	TRBV27	TRBJ1-6	.	CASSVYNSPLHF	TGTGCCAGCAGTGTCTATAATTCACCCCTCCACTTT
.	TRBV6-2/TRBV6-3	TRBJ2-7	.	CASSYMSRGAGGSREQYF	TGTGCCAGCAGTTACATGTCCAGGGGCGCCGGAGGGTCTCGCGAGCAGTACTTC
.	TRBV2	TRBJ1-6	.	CASSLRSYNSPLHF	TGTGCCAGCAGCCTCAGAAGCTATAATTCACCCCTCCACTTT
.	TRBV7-9	TRBJ2-7	TRBD1	CASGPGQGYEQYF	TGTGCCTCGGGGCCGGGACAGGGTTACGAGCAGTACTTC
.	TRBV6-5	TRBJ1-1	TRBD1	CASTGQLNTEAFF	TGTGCCAGTACGGGACAGCTTAACACTGAAGCTTTCTTT
once	TRBV2	TRBJ2-5	TRBD2	CASRLWREGRETQYF	TGTGCCAGTCGTTTGTGGCGGGAGGGTCGGGAGACCCAGTACTTC
once	TRBV7-9	TRBJ2-1	TRBD2	CASSLASGLAINEQFF	TGTGCCAGCAGCTTAGCATCGGGACTAGCGATCAATGAGCAGTTCTTC
.	TRBV11-2	TRBJ2-7	TRBD2	CASSLGPGGPSF	TGTGCCAGCAGCTTAGGACCGGGAGGGCCTTCCTTC
.	TRBV19	TRBJ2-3	.	CASSIVTFTDTQYF	TGTGCCAGTAGTATAGTGACATTCACAGATACGCAGTATTTT
.	TRBV18	TRBJ1-2	.	CASSDGEDYGYTF	TGTGCCAGCTCAGATGGGGAAGACTATGGCTACACCTTC
.	TRBV28	TRBJ2-4	TRBD2	CASSRGGQGPWDIQYF	TGTGCCAGCAGTCGGGGGGGGCAGGGGCCCTGGGACATTCAGTACTTC
.	TRBV27	TRBJ2-1	.	CASSLQAGNSYNEQFF	TGTGCCAGCAGTCTACAAGCGGGCAACTCCTACAATGAGCAGTTCTTC
once	TRBV15	TRBJ2-7	TRBD2	CATSRDLSGSSYEQYF	TGTGCCACCAGCAGAGATCTCAGCGGGAGCTCCTACGAGCAGTACTTC
.	TRBV7-9	TRBJ1-4	.	CASSLDKGSTNEKLFF	TGTGCCAGCAGCTTAGACAAGGGGTCAACTAATGAAAAACTGTTTTTT
.	TRBV14	TRBJ1-2	.	CASSQVRGQYGYTF	TGTGCCAGCAGCCAAGTCCGAGGGCAGTATGGCTACACCTTC
once	TRBV29-1	TRBJ1-5	.	CSVEDREDQPQHF	TGCAGCGTTGAAGACAGGGAAGATCAGCCCCAGCATTTT
.	TRBV3-1/TRBV3-2	TRBJ2-1	.	CASSPPRAHEQFF	TGTGCCAGCAGCCCCCCCAGGGCCCATGAGCAGTTCTTC
once	TRBV10-1	TRBJ1-5	.	CASSKGSPTQPQHF	TGCGCCAGCAGTAAGGGCAGCCCCACCCAGCCCCAGCATTTT
.	TRBV7-3	TRBJ2-7	.	CASSLTSYREGSEQYF	TGTGCCAGCAGCTTAACAAGTTACAGGGAGGGGAGCGAGCAGTACTTC